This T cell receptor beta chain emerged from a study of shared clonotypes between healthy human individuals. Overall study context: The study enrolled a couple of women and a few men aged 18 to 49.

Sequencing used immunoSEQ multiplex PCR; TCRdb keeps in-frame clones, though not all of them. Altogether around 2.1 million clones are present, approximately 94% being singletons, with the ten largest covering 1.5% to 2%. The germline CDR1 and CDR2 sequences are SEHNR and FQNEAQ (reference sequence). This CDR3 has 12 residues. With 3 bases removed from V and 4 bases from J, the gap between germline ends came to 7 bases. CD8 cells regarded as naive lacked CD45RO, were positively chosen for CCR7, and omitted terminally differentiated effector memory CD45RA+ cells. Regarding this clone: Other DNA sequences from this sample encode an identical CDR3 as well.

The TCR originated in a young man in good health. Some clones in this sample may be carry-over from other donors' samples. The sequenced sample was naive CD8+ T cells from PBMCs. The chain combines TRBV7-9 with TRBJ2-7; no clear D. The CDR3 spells CASSFSRYEQYF. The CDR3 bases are TGTGCCAGCAGCTTTTCCCGTTACGAGCAGTACTTC.